These T cell receptor beta chains were read from a single sample in a study of blood T cell repertoires in COVID-19. Sequencing used immunoSEQ multiplex PCR; TCRdb keeps in-frame clones, though not all of them. Among some 88,000 clones listed, about 83% were seen once. Sequenced sample: peripheral blood. These receptor sequences come from a woman in her 70s with acute or convalescent COVID-19. Each CDR3 is given with its conserved first and last residue. The order of the fields is J gene, D gene, V gene, clone size, CDR3 protein, CDR3 DNA. A D gene is named only where the DNA matches it firmly. A row's size may be missing; if present it is once, few, many or a size class.

j_gene: TRBJ1-3; d_gene: -; v_gene: TRBV7-8; abundance: -; CDR3aa: CASSSRLTHSGNTIYF; CDR3nt: TGTGCCAGCAGCTCTCGACTTACTCACTCTGGAAACACCATATATTTT
j_gene: TRBJ1-2; d_gene: -; v_gene: TRBV6-6; abundance: -; CDR3aa: CASSYSPTLANYGYTF; CDR3nt: TGTGCCAGCAGTTACTCCCCCACGTTAGCTAACTATGGCTACACCTTC
j_gene: TRBJ1-3; d_gene: -; v_gene: TRBV5-6; abundance: -; CDR3aa: CASSSSTGSGNTIYF; CDR3nt: TGTGCCAGCAGCTCCTCTACCGGCTCTGGAAACACCATATATTTT
j_gene: TRBJ1-1; d_gene: -; v_gene: TRBV5-8; abundance: -; CDR3aa: CASSFGREAFF; CDR3nt: TGTGCCAGCAGCTTTGGGCGTGAAGCTTTCTTT
j_gene: TRBJ2-2; d_gene: -; v_gene: TRBV5-6; abundance: -; CDR3aa: CASSYTLYGRNTGELFF; CDR3nt: TGTGCCAGCAGCTACACCCTCTACGGGAGGAACACCGGGGAGCTGTTTTTT
j_gene: TRBJ2-2; d_gene: -; v_gene: TRBV5-6; abundance: -; CDR3aa: CASSYGTANTGELFF; CDR3nt: TGTGCCAGCAGCTACGGCACAGCGAACACCGGGGAGCTGTTTTTT
j_gene: TRBJ2-2; d_gene: -; v_gene: TRBV25-1; abundance: once; CDR3aa: CASDLGGNTGELFF; CDR3nt: TGTGCCAGCGACCTAGGGGGGAACACCGGGGAGCTGTTTTTT
j_gene: TRBJ1-2; d_gene: TRBD1; v_gene: TRBV11-2; abundance: -; CDR3aa: CASSPQGGTYGYTF; CDR3nt: TGTGCCAGCAGCCCCCAGGGGGGAACCTATGGCTACACCTTC
j_gene: TRBJ2-1; d_gene: -; v_gene: TRBV3-1/TRBV3-2; abundance: -; CDR3aa: CASSQGGLEGSGGLYNEQFF; CDR3nt: TGTGCCAGCAGCCAAGGAGGCCTAGAGGGTTCAGGCGGGCTTTACAATGAGCAGTTCTTC
j_gene: TRBJ1-1; d_gene: TRBD1; v_gene: TRBV24-1; abundance: -; CDR3aa: CATSEGRTGGTDTEAFF; CDR3nt: TGTGCCACCAGCGAGGGGAGGACAGGGGGCACGGACACTGAAGCTTTCTTT
j_gene: TRBJ1-5; d_gene: -; v_gene: TRBV4-1; abundance: -; CDR3aa: CASSQDLGGHQPQHF; CDR3nt: TGCGCCAGCAGCCAAGATCTGGGGGGGCATCAGCCCCAGCATTTT
j_gene: TRBJ2-6; d_gene: -; v_gene: TRBV7-2; abundance: -; CDR3aa: CASLAGLSGANVLTF; CDR3nt: TGTGCCAGCTTGGCAGGACTCTCTGGGGCCAACGTCCTGACTTTC
j_gene: TRBJ1-2; d_gene: TRBD1; v_gene: TRBV14; abundance: -; CDR3aa: CASSQAADRVSGYTF; CDR3nt: TGTGCCAGCAGCCAAGCCGCGGACAGGGTATCTGGCTACACCTTC
j_gene: TRBJ2-5; d_gene: TRBD1; v_gene: TRBV4-3; abundance: once; CDR3aa: CASSQTGTVQETQYF; CDR3nt: TGCGCCAGCAGCCAAACCGGGACAGTACAAGAGACCCAGTACTTC
j_gene: TRBJ2-1; d_gene: TRBD2; v_gene: TRBV5-5; abundance: -; CDR3aa: CASSSGTSGYNEQFF; CDR3nt: TGTGCCAGCAGCTCAGGGACTAGCGGATACAATGAGCAGTTCTTC
j_gene: TRBJ1-1; d_gene: -; v_gene: TRBV19; abundance: -; CDR3aa: CASSIALAALEAFF; CDR3nt: TGTGCCAGTAGTATAGCACTTGCGGCCCTTGAAGCTTTCTTT
j_gene: TRBJ1-6; d_gene: TRBD1; v_gene: TRBV28; abundance: few; CDR3aa: CASSQDRGRLNSPLHF; CDR3nt: TGTGCCAGCAGCCAAGACAGGGGACGATTAAATTCACCCCTCCACTTT
j_gene: TRBJ1-2; d_gene: TRBD1; v_gene: TRBV15; abundance: -; CDR3aa: CATSYSGTGTSYGYTF; CDR3nt: TGTGCCACCAGTTACTCCGGGACAGGGACATCGTATGGCTACACCTTC
j_gene: TRBJ2-1; d_gene: -; v_gene: TRBV27; abundance: once; CDR3aa: CASRTGWEYNEQFF; CDR3nt: TGTGCCAGTAGAACAGGGTGGGAATACAATGAGCAGTTCTTC
j_gene: TRBJ2-3; d_gene: TRBD1; v_gene: TRBV11-2; abundance: -; CDR3aa: CASSTTDRGYTDTQYF; CDR3nt: TGTGCCAGCAGCACCACGGACAGGGGATACACAGATACGCAGTATTTT
j_gene: TRBJ2-3; d_gene: -; v_gene: TRBV11-2; abundance: -; CDR3aa: CASSLAGGADTQYF; CDR3nt: TGTGCCAGCAGCTTAGCTGGGGGCGCAGATACGCAGTATTTT
j_gene: TRBJ1-2; d_gene: -; v_gene: TRBV5-8; abundance: -; CDR3aa: CASSPRTDRRGYTF; CDR3nt: TGTGCCAGCAGCCCTAGGACAGACCGGAGGGGCTACACCTTC
j_gene: TRBJ2-3; d_gene: TRBD1; v_gene: TRBV5-1; abundance: -; CDR3aa: CASSLVMQGEDTQYF; CDR3nt: TGCGCCAGCAGCTTGGTCATGCAGGGGGAAGATACGCAGTATTTT
j_gene: TRBJ1-1; d_gene: -; v_gene: TRBV6-5; abundance: -; CDR3aa: CASSSSTGEAFF; CDR3nt: TGTGCCAGCAGTTCGTCGACAGGTGAAGCTTTCTTT
j_gene: TRBJ2-3; d_gene: -; v_gene: TRBV12-1; abundance: once; CDR3aa: CASSFISRVGGIDTQYF; CDR3nt: TGTGCCAGCAGCTTTATCTCCCGGGTAGGGGGTATAGATACGCAGTATTTT
j_gene: TRBJ2-5; d_gene: TRBD1; v_gene: TRBV5-1; abundance: -; CDR3aa: CASSQGDRGIKTQYF; CDR3nt: TGCGCCAGCAGCCAGGGGGACAGGGGGATTAAGACCCAGTACTTC
j_gene: TRBJ2-3; d_gene: TRBD1; v_gene: TRBV15; abundance: -; CDR3aa: CATSSRTGGDTQYF; CDR3nt: TGTGCCACCAGCAGCCGGACAGGGGGAGATACGCAGTATTTT
j_gene: TRBJ2-4; d_gene: TRBD2; v_gene: TRBV5-6; abundance: -; CDR3aa: CASSLFFALAGSRNIQYF; CDR3nt: TGTGCCAGCAGCTTGTTTTTTGCACTAGCGGGGTCGAGAAACATTCAGTACTTC
j_gene: TRBJ2-4; d_gene: -; v_gene: TRBV9; abundance: -; CDR3aa: CASSPEGKDKNIQYF; CDR3nt: TGTGCCAGCAGCCCCGAGGGTAAGGACAAAAACATTCAGTACTTC
j_gene: TRBJ1-6; d_gene: -; v_gene: TRBV11-2; abundance: -; CDR3aa: CASSPVSSYNSPLHF; CDR3nt: TGTGCCAGCTCCCCCGTGAGCTCCTATAATTCACCCCTCCACTTT
j_gene: TRBJ2-1; d_gene: -; v_gene: TRBV6-2/TRBV6-3; abundance: -; CDR3aa: CASSYVYEQFF; CDR3nt: TGTGCCAGCAGTTACGTATATGAGCAGTTCTTC
j_gene: TRBJ2-5; d_gene: TRBD2; v_gene: TRBV6-2/TRBV6-3; abundance: -; CDR3aa: CASSPTSGVGETQYF; CDR3nt: TGTGCCAGCAGTCCGACTAGCGGGGTGGGAGAGACCCAGTACTTC
j_gene: TRBJ2-1; d_gene: TRBD2; v_gene: TRBV15; abundance: once; CDR3aa: CATSRDPGTSGGVNEQFF; CDR3nt: TGTGCCACCAGCAGAGATCCCGGGACTAGCGGGGGGGTGAATGAGCAGTTCTTC
j_gene: TRBJ1-4; d_gene: TRBD1; v_gene: TRBV29-1; abundance: few; CDR3aa: CSVEEGRGPNEKLFF; CDR3nt: TGCAGCGTTGAAGAAGGAAGGGGGCCGAATGAAAAACTGTTTTTT
j_gene: TRBJ2-1; d_gene: TRBD2; v_gene: TRBV5-1; abundance: -; CDR3aa: CASSSTPGGAEQFF; CDR3nt: TGCGCCAGCAGCTCTACTCCCGGGGGGGCAGAGCAGTTCTTC
j_gene: TRBJ2-1; d_gene: -; v_gene: TRBV7-7; abundance: -; CDR3aa: CASSVGNGVGYNEQFF; CDR3nt: TGTGCCAGCAGCGTAGGGAACGGGGTAGGGTACAATGAGCAGTTCTTC
j_gene: TRBJ2-3; d_gene: -; v_gene: TRBV6-6; abundance: -; CDR3aa: CASSYGRDTDTQYF; CDR3nt: TGTGCCAGCAGTTACGGCAGGGACACAGATACGCAGTATTTT
j_gene: TRBJ2-3; d_gene: TRBD2; v_gene: TRBV24-1; abundance: -; CDR3aa: CATSSSGYYTDTQYF; CDR3nt: TGTGCCACCAGTAGTAGCGGGTATTACACAGATACGCAGTATTTT
j_gene: TRBJ2-3; d_gene: -; v_gene: TRBV12-3/TRBV12-4; abundance: -; CDR3aa: CASSLPFTDTQYF; CDR3nt: TGTGCCAGCAGTTTACCTTTCACAGATACGCAGTATTTT
j_gene: TRBJ2-2; d_gene: TRBD1; v_gene: TRBV7-2; abundance: -; CDR3aa: CASSLAGPGQGARPSNTGELFF; CDR3nt: TGTGCCAGCAGCTTAGCAGGTCCGGGACAGGGGGCCCGGCCATCCAACACCGGGGAGCTGTTTTTT
j_gene: TRBJ2-2; d_gene: TRBD1; v_gene: TRBV18; abundance: -; CDR3aa: CASSPLDRGNPNTGELFF; CDR3nt: TGTGCCAGCTCACCGCTGGACAGGGGGAACCCTAACACCGGGGAGCTGTTTTTT
j_gene: TRBJ1-1; d_gene: TRBD1; v_gene: TRBV6-5; abundance: once; CDR3aa: CASRQQGVVEAFF; CDR3nt: TGTGCCAGCAGACAACAGGGGGTTGTCGAAGCTTTCTTT
j_gene: TRBJ1-2; d_gene: -; v_gene: TRBV27; abundance: -; CDR3aa: CASSSTGNIGGYTF; CDR3nt: TGTGCCAGCAGTTCTACAGGGAATATTGGTGGCTACACCTTC
j_gene: TRBJ1-1; d_gene: -; v_gene: TRBV20-1; abundance: -; CDR3aa: CSASDRLNTEAFF; CDR3nt: TGCAGTGCTAGTGACAGGCTAAACACTGAAGCTTTCTTT